Sequencing of this TCR beta chain was carried out in a study of blood T cell repertoires in COVID-19 (dated by TCRdb to the early 2020s). As for the study more broadly: Collaborator samples came from the United States, Italy and Spain and covered acute and convalescent phases of COVID-19. The repertoires were released in a freely available public database meant as a resource for research on the immune response to SARS-CoV-2. Sample metadata almost always included a de-identified subject ID, COVID-19 status, age in years and sex. The dataset comprised deeply sampled blood TCRbeta repertoires from subjects exposed to, actively infected with, or recovered from COVID-19. The prospective study material was composed of cDNA or gDNA derived from T cells, B-cell-depleted T cells, or PBMCs. The samples were drawn from two sources: the first 160 participants of the ongoing ImmuneRACE study, and about 1,300 subjects contributed by 6 global collaborators. Where available, HLA class I and class II types were obtained from metadata supplied by the sample provider rather than from assay-based typing.

CDR1 and CDR2 were assigned from the germline V gene as MNHEY and SVGEGT. The CDR3, from cysteine to phenylalanine, totals 18 residues. The CDR3 DNA has 54 bases and is translated from base 1. Compared with germline, V lacks 4 bases and J lacks 4 bases; bases without a gene match: 14. TCRbeta CDR3 regions were amplified from genomic DNA by means of the immunoSEQ Assay, a bias-controlled multiplex PCR. For the original study's pipeline: The number of nucleated cells in each sample was estimated by amplification of reference gene primers within the assay. To quantify the absolute abundance of each unique TCRbeta CDR3 rearrangement, sequence reads were collapsed and filtered. For each sample, productive Simpson clonality was calculated as the square root of Simpson's diversity index over productive rearrangements. TCRdb took over this immuneACCESS table, retaining in-frame rearrangements with V and J assigned. Such tables are incomplete; in checked studies, under half of the missing clones stem from an unresolved V gene, and the remainder is unexplained. V, J and clone size are taken as reported in that table, and D and trimming were inferred from the DNA itself. For this sample there are 50,000 to 65,000 clones; around 81% appear just once. The biggest ten clones account for 4.5% to 5.5% of the sample.

Comments on this clone: There is no known antigen for this receptor. No base quality values were provided; no much bigger clone lies one nucleotide off.

Collaborating institutions collected whole blood in K2EDTA tubes following their own protocols. For TCRbeta analysis, collaborator samples were shipped as frozen whole blood, as isolated PBMCs, or as DNA extracted from either sample type. What the work shows at the level of the full study, not this receptor alone: How much clinical and demographic metadata was included differed by source and by participant, and the metadata was provided uncurated.

The receptor was derived from a man in his 70s with acute or convalescent COVID-19. The chain couples TRBV6-2 or TRBV6-3 to TRBJ2-1; 9 nucleotides in the junction match TRBD2. The specimen sequenced was peripheral blood. The DNA sequence reads TGTGCCAGCAGTTCGCGGGGGGGCAGATCCCCCCGATACAATGAGCAGTTCTTC. This gives the protein CASSSRGGRSPRYNEQFF.